The clone carrying this T cell receptor (beta chain) was observed at least ten times. The data stem from a study of identical twins. In germline, CDR1 is SGHRS, CDR2 YFSETQ. The CDR3 is 14 amino acids. V dropped 0 bases and J dropped 3 bases, with 9 bases sitting between them. TCRdb reanalysed the 5' RACE reads using MiXCR and keeps one entry per CDR3 protein. The sample has around 1.7 million distinct CDR3 sequences, under 35% seen once. Sequencing was done on a sample of cord blood. The J gene is TRBJ1-2, the V gene TRBV5-1, with D possibly matching TRBD1 (5 bases). The clonotype comes from a newborn girl in good health. CDR3 protein: CASSLDGRDYGYTF. The DNA for the CDR3 is TGCGCCAGCAGCTTGGATGGCAGGGACTATGGCTACACCTTC.